One T cell receptor (beta chain) is described in this entry. Enrolled through a virtual design, the participants were between roughly 18 and 95 years of age and came from 24 US areas. Participants were placed into cohorts based on the clinical history they reported. The entry originates in a study of blood T cell repertoires in COVID-19. As processed by the authors: Estimated nucleated cell counts came from reference gene primer amplification. Assay: immunoSEQ multiplex PCR; the TCRdb copy retains only in-frame clones and omits some. The V and J calls and clone size come from that table; D and trimming were worked out from the DNA. The sample lists some 200,000 clones; 65% to 90% were seen once. This receptor was taken from a woman aged 55-69 years with acute COVID-19. The specimen was PBMCs or T cells enriched from blood (not recorded which).

The CDR3 nucleotides read TGCGCCAGCAGCCCAGGGACAGGGTTTGCCGGGGAGCTGTTTTTT. This gives the protein CASSPGTGFAGELFF. V gene TRBV5-1 combines with J gene TRBJ2-2; 9 bases are a match to TRBD1. The CDR3 is made up of 15 amino acids. Germline-derived CDR1 and CDR2 are SGHRS and YFSETQ. Trimming cost V 4 bases and J 6 bases; bases outside gene matches: 7.